The 32 T cell receptor beta chains below were found in one sample sequenced in a study of cytomegalovirus exposure and HLA in healthy donors. With 60 Vbeta and 13 Jbeta primers, the PCR was carried out. The assay was immunoSEQ multiplex PCR, and TCRdb's table has in-frame clones only and misses some. The table has 150,000 to 200,000 clones, around 76% seen once. Sequenced input: PBMCs. The receptors derive from a woman aged 25 to 39 in good health and CMV-seropositive.

The chain is built from TRBV6-5 and TRBJ2-5; TRBD2 aligns across 8 bases. This CDR3 has 16 residues. J was trimmed by 2 bases and V by 0 bases; bases with no gene match: 5. Germline loops: CDR1 MNHEY, CDR2 SVGAGI. CDR3 DNA: TGTGCCAGCAGTTACTCGCCACTAGCGGTTCAAGAGACCCAGTACTTC. It yields the protein CASSYSPLAVQETQYF.

V usage is TRBV28 and J usage is TRBJ2-2; 8 nucleotides match TRBD2. Germline lookup yields CDR1 MDHEN and CDR2 SYDVKM. The J segment lost 6 bases and the V segment lost 8 bases, leaving 14 bases of the junction unmatched. This CDR3 comprises 16 residues. CDR3 in DNA: TGTGCCAGCCTACGGTGGACTAGCCTTGGGCCCGGGGAGCTGTTTTTT. Its protein product is CASLRWTSLGPGELFF.

The chain carries TRBV5-1 and TRBJ2-2; weak D call: TRBD2 (5 bases). Trimming removed 4 bases at V and 2 bases at J, with 12 bases between. Germline CDR1 SGHRS, CDR2 YFSETQ. This CDR3 comprises 15 residues. The CDR3, as DNA: TGCGCCAGCAGCCCGGAGGCCTTAAACACCGGGGAGCTGTTTTTT. It is translated as CASSPEALNTGELFF.

The chain uses TRBV4-3 and TRBJ2-1; 10 nucleotides align to TRBD2. There are 15 residues in the CDR3. CDR1 is LGHNA and CDR2 is YSLEER in the germline V gene. Trimming removed 4 bases from V and 6 bases from J; junction bases left unmatched: 6. The CDR3 DNA reads as TGCGCCAGCAGCCGCTCGGGACTAGCGATCAATGAGCAGTTCTTC. It codes for CASSRSGLAINEQFF.

V and J are TRBV7-6 and TRBJ2-7, with TRBD1 identical over 7 bases. J was trimmed by 0 bases and V by 5 bases; bases with no gene match: 7. The CDR3 is 15 residues long. CDR1 is SGHVS, CDR2 FNYEAQ, per germline. The CDR3: CASSPNRGSSYEQYF. In DNA, the CDR3 is TGTGCCAGCAGCCCAAACAGGGGAAGCTCCTACGAGCAGTACTTC.

The rearrangement joins TRBV10-3 to TRBJ2-7; a possible D gene is TRBD1 (5 bases). The CDR3 length is 13 residues. Trimming shortened V by 5 bases and J by 0 bases, and 8 bases separated the two germline ends. Per the germline V gene, CDR1 is ENHRY and CDR2 is SYGVKD. The CDR3 bases are TGTGCCATCAGTAAGGACAACTCCTACGAGCAGTACTTC. This codes for CAISKDNSYEQYF.

The rearrangement uses TRBV15 and TRBJ1-6; no firm D call. Germline V gene sequence: CDR1 LNHNV, CDR2 YYDKDF (reference sequence). Trimming took 6 bases from V and 3 from J, leaving 9 bases between them. This CDR3 is built from 14 residues. CDR3 DNA: TGTGCCACCAGTGGCGCGGACTATAATTCACCCCTCCACTTT. Its translation is CATSGADYNSPLHF.

V usage is TRBV27 and J usage is TRBJ1-1, with D maybe TRBD1 (6 bases). This CDR3 spans 13 amino acids. The ends were cut back, 6 bases at V and 3 bases at J, with 11 bases in the middle. Germline CDR1 MNHEY, CDR2 SMNVEV (reference sequence). Here the CDR3 reads CASRRGGYTEAFF. The CDR3 nucleotides read TGTGCCAGCAGGAGAGGGGGTTACACTGAAGCTTTCTTT.

Turning to this clone: A junction boundary mismatches the germline segment, possibly from a read error. The sample has other DNA sequences that encode this CDR3 too. The V gene is TRBV10-3, the J gene TRBJ2-7, with 9 bases fitting TRBD1. The CDR3 has 14 residues. Germline values: CDR1 ENHRY, CDR2 SYGVKD. The CDR3 nucleotides read TGTGCCACAGGTAGGGAGGGACAGGGAATCGAGCAATACTTC. It translates to CATGREGQGIEQYF.

The genes are TRBV5-6 and TRBJ1-6; D not certain. From germline, CDR1 is SGHDT and CDR2 YYEEEE. The CDR3 runs 12 residues. V gave up 0 bases and J gave up 9 bases, with 4 bases separating them. CDR3 residues: CASSLALSPLHF. The CDR3 DNA reads as TGTGCCAGCAGCTTGGCTCTTTCACCCCTCCACTTT.

There are a few counts of this clone. This chain uses TRBV2 with TRBJ2-5; D possibly corresponds to TRBD2 (5 bases). CDR3 length equals 12 residues. V was trimmed by 7 bases and J by 3 bases, leaving 9 bases between them. CDR1 and CDR2 from the germline V gene are SNHLY and FYNNEI. CDR3 amino acids: CASMRVKETQYF. The DNA for the CDR3 is TGTGCCAGCATGAGGGTTAAAGAGACCCAGTACTTC.

The CDR3 here is CASSLGRRGNEKLFF. In nucleotides, the CDR3 is TGTGCCAGCAGCTTAGGGAGGAGGGGTAATGAAAAACTGTTTTTT. This chain joins TRBV5-8 and TRBJ1-4, with a tentative D call TRBD1 (5 bases). CDR3 length equals 15 residues. CDR1 is SGHTS, CDR2 YDEGEE, per germline. The ends were cut back, 2 bases at V and 4 bases at J, with 12 bases in the middle.

The chain links TRBV18 to TRBJ2-6; D might be TRBD2 (5 bases). CDR3 size: 15 residues. V shed 5 bases and J shed 2 bases, with 10 bases lying between them. The germline gives CDR1 KGHSH, CDR2 LQKENI. The CDR3 nucleotides read TGTGCCAGCTCAAGAAGCGGTACTGGGGCCAACGTCCTGACTTTC. It codes for CASSRSGTGANVLTF.

The rearrangement uses TRBV19 and TRBJ1-2; the D gene is possibly TRBD1 (6 bases). This CDR3 is built from 15 residues. Germline loops: CDR1 LNHDA, CDR2 SQIVND (reference sequence). Deletions cut 4 bases from V and 4 bases from J, with 16 bases between. CDR3 loop: CASSTLETGLYGYTF. The CDR3 DNA sequence: TGTGCCAGTAGTACTTTGGAGACAGGACTCTATGGCTACACCTTC.

A few counts support this clone. The genes are TRBV6-5 and TRBJ1-4; maybe TRBD1 (5 bases). Between the trimmed V and J ends, which lost 8 bases and 5 bases, there was a span of 9 bases. This CDR3 is 12 amino acids long. The germline V gene has CDR1 MNHEY and CDR2 SVGAGI. CDR3 residues: CASGAKNEKLFF. CDR3 coding DNA: TGTGCCAGCGGGGCCAAAAATGAAAAACTGTTTTTT.

In this sample, this clone turned up a few times. J is TRBJ2-1 and V is TRBV5-1; D gene unclear. The V gene's germline CDR1 is SGHRS and CDR2 YFSETQ. This CDR3 comprises 15 residues. The ends were cut back, 2 bases at V and 2 bases at J, with 11 bases in the middle. The CDR3 coding sequence is TGCGCCAGCAGCTTTTCAAGCCCACCCTACAATGAGCAGTTCTTC. Its protein product is CASSFSSPPYNEQFF. The variable domain in full, with the rest retrieved from reference TRBV5-1 and TRBJ2-1, is KAGVTQTPRYLIKTRGQQVTLSCSPISGHRSVSWYQQTPGQGLQFLFEYFSETQRNKGNFPGRFSGRQFSNSRSEMNVSTLELGDSALYLCASSFSSPPYNEQFFGPGTRLTVL.

The J gene is TRBJ2-7, the V gene TRBV19, with D unresolved. Trimming cost V 2 bases and J 0 bases, with 8 bases left between them. Germline lookup yields CDR1 LNHDA and CDR2 SQIVND (reference sequence). The CDR3 loop spans 14 amino acids. The CDR3 region is CASSINIHSYEQYF. The CDR3 nucleotides read TGTGCCAGTAGTATAAACATCCACTCCTACGAGCAGTACTTC. Full variable domain (remainder filled in from reference TRBV19 and TRBJ2-7): DGGITQSPKYLFRKEGQNVTLSCEQNLNHDAMYWYRQDPGQGLRLIYYSQIVNDFQKGDIAEGYSVSREKKESFPLTVTSAQKNPTAFYLCASSINIHSYEQYFGPGTRLTVT.

V and J are TRBV27 and TRBJ2-5, with 7 nucleotides matching TRBD2. Trimming removed 1 base from V and 4 bases from J; junction bases left unmatched: 9. Germline V gives CDR1 MNHEY, CDR2 SMNVEV (reference sequence). The CDR3 is 16 amino acids. The CDR3 DNA sequence: TGTGCCAGCAGTTTATTGGCCCCCGCGGGAGCAGAGACCCAGTACTTC. Translation: CASSLLAPAGAETQYF.

V gene TRBV5-6 combines with J gene TRBJ1-2, with 9 bases aligning to TRBD1. Per germline, CDR1 SGHDT and CDR2 YYEEEE. This CDR3 contains 13 residues. V lost 5 bases to trimming and J lost 7 bases; unmatched junction nucleotides: 6. CDR3 amino acids: CASRPGTGSGYTF. The CDR3 nucleotides read TGTGCCAGCAGGCCCGGGACAGGGAGTGGCTACACCTTC. The whole variable domain, filled in from reference TRBV5-6 and TRBJ1-2, reads DAGVTQSPTHLIKTRGQQVTLRCSPKSGHDTVSWYQQALGQGPQFIFQYYEEEERQRGNFPDRFSGHQFPNYSSELNVNALLLGDSALYLCASRPGTGSGYTFGSGTRLTVV.

The chain has TRBV7-9 and TRBJ2-5; 10 bases fit TRBD2. V lost 5 bases to trimming and J lost 1 base; unmatched junction nucleotides: 4. This CDR3 is built from 15 residues. Germline-derived CDR1 and CDR2 are SEHNR and FQNEAQ (reference sequence). CDR3 amino acids: CASSVSGGLQETQYF. CDR3 nucleotides: TGTGCCAGCAGCGTTAGCGGGGGGCTCCAAGAGACCCAGTACTTC.

This clone was seen a few times. The chain has TRBV7-8 and TRBJ2-1; 15 bases are shared with TRBD2. Germline V gives CDR1 SGHVS, CDR2 FQNEAQ. The CDR3 sequence is 20 residues long. V lost 5 bases, J lost 1 base, and 12 bases stayed unmatched. The CDR3 DNA follows: TGTGCCAGCAGCCCAGACGGACTAGCGGGAGGGCCCTTTTCCTACAATGAGCAGTTCTTC. Translation: CASSPDGLAGGPFSYNEQFF.

The chain combines TRBV7-2 with TRBJ2-7; 10 nucleotides align to TRBD2. J gave up 6 bases and V 5 bases, and 10 bases lay outside the gene matches. In germline, CDR1 is SGHTA, CDR2 FQGNSA. The CDR3 spans 15 residues. The CDR3 DNA follows: TGTGCCAGCAGCCCCCTAAAGCGGGGGGGCCTCGAGCAGTACTTC. Its protein is CASSPLKRGGLEQYF. The entire variable domain, with the rest obtained from reference TRBV7-2 and TRBJ2-7, is as follows: GAGVSQSPSNKVTEKGKDVELRCDPISGHTALYWYRQSLGQGLEFLIYFQGNSAPDKSGLPSDRFSAERTGGSVSTLTIQRTQQEDSAVYLCASSPLKRGGLEQYFGPGTRLTVT.

The chain links TRBV11-2 to TRBJ1-1; a possible D gene is TRBD1 (5 bases). Germline-derived CDR1 and CDR2 are SGHAT and FQNNGV. Trimming cost V 4 bases and J 3 bases, with 15 bases left between them. The CDR3 is 15 amino acids. CDR3 sequence: CASSSSVGGYTEAFF. The CDR3 bases are TGTGCCAGCAGCTCCTCGGTGGGGGGTTACACTGAAGCTTTCTTT.

V gene TRBV29-1 combines with J gene TRBJ2-3; a possible D gene is TRBD2 (7 bases). Deletions cut 6 bases from V and 3 bases from J, with 13 bases between. CDR3 size: 13 residues. The V gene's germline CDR1 is SQVTM and CDR2 ANQGSEA. CDR3 nucleotides: TGCAGCGTGTTGGAGGGGGGGACAGATACGCAGTATTTT. This encodes CSVLEGGTDTQYF.

The CDR3 bases are TGTGCCAGCAGTTCTCCCGGACAGCAGAGCTCCTACGAGCAGTACTTC. Its translation: CASSSPGQQSSYEQYF. The chain uses TRBV27 and TRBJ2-7; tentatively, D is TRBD1 (6 bases). The V gene's germline CDR1 is MNHEY and CDR2 SMNVEV (reference sequence). V was clipped by 4 bases and J by 0 bases, with 16 bases between them. This CDR3 has 16 amino acids.

The gene calls are TRBV5-1 and TRBJ2-5, with TRBD1 as a possible D gene (5 bases). This CDR3 has 15 amino acids. CDR1 SGHRS and CDR2 YFSETQ come from the germline V gene. V dropped 4 bases and J dropped 2 bases, with 15 bases sitting between them. CDR3 region: CASSEDMGRQETQYF. Written as DNA, the CDR3 is TGCGCCAGCAGCGAGGACATGGGTCGTCAAGAGACCCAGTACTTC.

V gene TRBV6-5 combines with J gene TRBJ1-2; tentatively, D is TRBD1 (6 bases). Deletions cut 4 bases from V and 8 bases from J, with 14 bases between. Germline lookup yields CDR1 MNHEY and CDR2 SVGAGI. This CDR3 has 13 residues. The CDR3 here is CASSWGEGDGYTF. CDR3 sequence (DNA): TGTGCCAGCAGTTGGGGGGAGGGGGACGGCTACACCTTC.

The V gene is TRBV7-8, the J gene TRBJ1-5, with 7 bases matching TRBD1. The CDR3 runs to 14 residues. After removal of 3 bases from V and 8 bases from J, the junction contained 7 bases not matched to a gene. Germline values: CDR1 SGHVS, CDR2 FQNEAQ. The CDR3 coding sequence is TGTGCCAGCAGCTTTCACAGGGGAGCGGAGCCCCAGCATTTT. This sequence encodes CASSFHRGAEPQHF.

The rearrangement uses TRBV5-4 and TRBJ2-3; a weak D match, TRBD1 (6 bases). Germline CDR1 reads SGHNT; CDR2 reads YYREEE (reference sequence). Trimming shortened V by 5 bases and J by 1 base, and 11 bases separated the two germline ends. The CDR3 is 14 residues long. This CDR3 reads CASSAAGGTDTQYF. CDR3 coding DNA: TGTGCCAGCAGTGCCGCAGGGGGCACAGATACGCAGTATTTT.

DNA of the CDR3: TGTGCCTGGAGGTCTCGGGGAATTTTGAACACTGAAGCTTTCTTT. Residues: CAWRSRGILNTEAFF. The chain employs TRBV30 and TRBJ1-1; no definite D call. Germline CDR1 reads GTSNPN; CDR2 reads SVGIG (reference sequence). The CDR3 loop spans 15 amino acids. V was cut by 3 bases and J by 0 bases, with 14 bases left in between. The full variable domain, its missing parts supplied by reference TRBV30 and TRBJ1-1, is SQTIHQWPATLVQPVGSPLSLECTVEGTSNPNLYWYRQAAGRGLQLLFYSVGIGQISSEVPQNLSASRPQDRQFILSSKKLLLSDSGFYLCAWRSRGILNTEAFFGQGTRLTVV.

J is TRBJ1-1 and V is TRBV15, with 8 bases identical to TRBD1. Germline CDR1 is LNHNV and CDR2 is YYDKDF (reference sequence). The CDR3 covers 16 residues. V dropped 1 base and J dropped 5; count of bases not matched to a gene: 9. CDR3 in DNA: TGTGCCACCAGCAGAGGTCGGACAGGGAAGGCGACTGAAGCTTTCTTT. Translating gives CATSRGRTGKATEAFF.

The chain combines TRBV28 with TRBJ2-7; D is uncertain. Per germline, CDR1 MDHEN and CDR2 SYDVKM. There are 15 residues in the CDR3. V was clipped by 4 bases and J by 3 bases, with 16 bases between them. CDR3 nucleotides: TGTGCCAGCAGTTCCTCTAGGAGTGCAGACTACGAGCAGTACTTC. It specifies CASSSSRSADYEQYF.